The 18 T cell receptor beta chains given below trace back to one sample, sequenced in a study of cytomegalovirus exposure and HLA in healthy donors. PCR primers comprised 60 Vbeta and 13 Jbeta primers. Some clones are missing from TCRdb's copy, which holds only in-frame ones; the method was immunoSEQ multiplex PCR. The repertoire table contains roughly 120,000 clones. The source material was PBMCs. The receptors here all came from a man aged 40-55 years in good health and CMV-seropositive.

The V gene is TRBV4-3, the J gene TRBJ2-2; tentatively, D is TRBD2 (5 bases). Germline-derived CDR1 and CDR2 are LGHNA and YSLEER. V was cut by 0 bases and J by 4 bases, with 9 bases left in between. The CDR3 totals 15 residues. CDR3 bases: TGCGCCAGCAGCCAAGATCTCCGGGGCACCGGGGAGCTGTTTTTT. It codes for CASSQDLRGTGELFF.

This chain links TRBV6-6 with TRBJ1-2, with D possibly matching TRBD1 (5 bases). Per the germline V gene, CDR1 is MNHNY and CDR2 is SVGAGI (reference sequence). CDR3 size: 14 residues. Trimming shortened V by 0 bases and J by 4 bases, and 9 bases separated the two germline ends. CDR3 residues: CASSYSSGIYGYTF. In DNA, the CDR3 is TGTGCCAGCAGTTACTCATCAGGGATCTATGGCTACACCTTC.

This chain joins TRBV4-3 and TRBJ2-7, with 11 bases matching TRBD2. Losses at the gene ends were 4 bases for V and 2 bases for J; bases not matched to a gene: 4. Germline CDR1 reads LGHNA; CDR2 reads YSLEER. This CDR3 contains 15 residues. DNA of the CDR3: TGCGCCAGCAGCCTTCGACTAGCGGGGACCTACGAGCAGTACTTC. Its translation is CASSLRLAGTYEQYF.

The V gene is TRBV7-9, the J gene TRBJ2-2, with 7 bases matching TRBD2. The V gene's germline CDR1 is SEHNR and CDR2 FQNEAQ (reference sequence). This CDR3 has 15 residues. The J segment lost 5 bases and the V segment lost 3 bases, leaving 6 bases of the junction unmatched. CDR3 in amino acids: CASSFREEITGELFF. Here the CDR3 DNA reads TGTGCCAGCAGCTTCCGGGAGGAAATTACCGGGGAGCTGTTTTTT.

The rearrangement links TRBV18 to TRBJ2-5; the match to TRBD1 covers 8 bases. V lost 3 bases, J lost 2 bases, and 8 bases stayed unmatched. Per germline, CDR1 KGHSH and CDR2 LQKENI. The CDR3 runs 16 residues. This CDR3 reads CASSPGRTGLQETQYF. In DNA form, the CDR3 reads TGTGCCAGCTCACCCGGACGGACAGGGCTACAAGAGACCCAGTACTTC.

The rearrangement links TRBV10-3 to TRBJ2-7; D possibly corresponds to TRBD2 (7 bases). V was clipped by 6 bases and J by 2 bases, with 20 bases between them. This CDR3 region has 16 residues. Germline CDR1 and CDR2: ENHRY and SYGVKD. The CDR3 loop reads CAISGGRQATTYEQYF. CDR3 coding DNA: TGTGCCATCAGCGGGGGGCGACAGGCTACGACCTACGAGCAGTACTTC.

V is TRBV27 and J is TRBJ1-4, with D possibly TRBD1 on 5 matching bases. The CDR3 has 13 residues. V shed 8 bases and J shed 6 bases, with 13 bases lying between them. The germline CDR1 and CDR2 sequences are MNHEY and SMNVEV (reference sequence). The CDR3 protein is CASGHRGYEKLFF. The CDR3 nucleotides are TGTGCCAGCGGACACCGGGGGTATGAAAAACTGTTTTTT.

The gene calls are TRBV28 and TRBJ1-1; D not certain. CDR3 size: 14 residues. From germline, CDR1 is MDHEN and CDR2 SYDVKM. The V end was cut by 3 bases, the J end by 1 base, with 9 bases between. CDR3 loop: CASSLLPGNTEAFF. The CDR3, as DNA: TGTGCCAGCAGTTTGCTCCCCGGGAACACTGAAGCTTTCTTT.

V usage is TRBV10-3 and J usage is TRBJ2-7, with TRBD2 matching 9 bases. V shed 6 bases and J 1 base; nucleotides not matched to a gene: 4. The germline CDR1 and CDR2 sequences are ENHRY and SYGVKD. The CDR3 has 14 amino acids. The CDR3 bases are TGTGCCATCAGCTTCACTAGCGGGTCCTACGAGCAGTACTTC. Translating gives CAISFTSGSYEQYF.

The gene calls are TRBV4-2 and TRBJ1-5, with D hard to call. Germline loops: CDR1 LGHNA, CDR2 YNFKEQ. V lost 2 bases and J 4 bases, leaving 12 bases between the germline ends. This CDR3 has 15 residues. CDR3 loop: CASSQYGSDNQPQHF. CDR3 nucleotide sequence: TGTGCCAGCAGCCAATACGGTAGCGATAATCAGCCCCAGCATTTT.

The chain uses TRBV5-6 and TRBJ2-7; D is unresolved. This CDR3 region has 11 residues. Germline V gene data show CDR1 as SGHDT and CDR2 as YYEEEE. Trimming cost V 4 bases and J 6 bases, with 8 bases left between them. The CDR3 sequence is CASSLLLEQYF. CDR3 bases: TGTGCCAGCAGCCTACTACTCGAGCAGTACTTC.

The V gene is TRBV7-8, the J gene TRBJ1-1; D unclear. From germline, CDR1 is SGHVS and CDR2 FQNEAQ. This CDR3 comprises 16 residues. V was clipped by 5 bases and J by 5 bases, with 21 bases between them. The CDR3 loop reads CASSPEGASGVTEAFF. Here the CDR3 DNA reads TGTGCCAGCAGCCCAGAGGGTGCAAGCGGGGTGACTGAAGCTTTCTTT.

The CDR3 DNA is TGTGCCAGCAGTACCTTCGGGACAGGGGAAAACGAGCAGTACTTC. It specifies CASSTFGTGENEQYF. The J gene is TRBJ2-7, the V gene TRBV28, with 10 bases aligning to TRBD1. The CDR3 spans 15 residues. From germline, CDR1 is MDHEN and CDR2 SYDVKM. Germline trimming cut 5 bases from V and 5 bases from J; bases unmatched to any gene: 9.

The chain is built from TRBV5-1 and TRBJ1-3; no firm D call. V lost 7 bases and J lost 0, with 8 bases in between. CDR3 length: 13 residues. Germline CDR1 SGHRS, CDR2 YFSETQ. The CDR3: CASGRGSGNTIYF. The CDR3 nucleotides are TGCGCCAGCGGAAGAGGCTCTGGAAACACCATATATTTT.

The V call is TRBV19, the J call TRBJ2-5; 10 nucleotides line up with TRBD1. CDR1 is LNHDA and CDR2 is SQIVND in the germline V gene (reference sequence). CDR3 length equals 16 residues. The V segment lost 3 bases and the J segment 1 base; nucleotides outside the gene matches: 5. Here the CDR3 DNA reads TGTGCCAGTAGTATTCCCCGGACAGGGGGCCAAGAGACCCAGTACTTC. Its protein is CASSIPRTGGQETQYF.

The chain links TRBV5-1 to TRBJ2-1, with D uncertain. The germline V and J ends were trimmed by 4 bases and 7 bases, with 12 bases remaining between them. The CDR3 spans 13 residues. Germline V CDR1 and CDR2: SGHRS, YFSETQ. CDR3 amino acids: CASSPLRVNEQFF. CDR3 nucleotide sequence: TGCGCCAGCAGCCCCCTTCGCGTGAATGAGCAGTTCTTC.

This chain uses TRBV5-6 with TRBJ2-5; D is ambiguous. TRBJ2-7 explains the end of the DNA better; the J call may be wrong. The germline CDR1 and CDR2 sequences are SGHDT and YYEEEE. The CDR3 is 13 amino acids. The CDR3 protein is CASSLVASYEQYF. DNA of the CDR3: TGTGCCAGCAGCTTAGTAGCCTCCTACGAGCAGTACTTC.

The chain uses TRBV7-8 and TRBJ1-1; no firm D call. The CDR3 contains 13 residues. The V gene's germline CDR1 is SGHVS and CDR2 FQNEAQ. Trimming removed 7 bases at V and 1 base at J, with 10 bases between. The CDR3 nucleotides are TGTGCCAGCACCGCGGTCCCGAACACTGAAGCTTTCTTT. It specifies CASTAVPNTEAFF.